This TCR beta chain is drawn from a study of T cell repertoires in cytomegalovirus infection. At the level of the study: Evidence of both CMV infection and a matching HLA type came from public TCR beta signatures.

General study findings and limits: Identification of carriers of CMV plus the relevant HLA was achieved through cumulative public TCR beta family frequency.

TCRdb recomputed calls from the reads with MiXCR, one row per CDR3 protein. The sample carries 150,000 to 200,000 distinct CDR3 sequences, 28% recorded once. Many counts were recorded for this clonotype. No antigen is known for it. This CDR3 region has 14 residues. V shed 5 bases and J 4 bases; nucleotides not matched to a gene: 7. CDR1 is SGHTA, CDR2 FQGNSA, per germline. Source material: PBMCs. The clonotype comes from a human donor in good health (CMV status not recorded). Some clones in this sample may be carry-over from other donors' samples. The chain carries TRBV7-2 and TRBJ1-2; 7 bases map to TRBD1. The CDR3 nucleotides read TGTGCCAGCAGCCCAAAGGCAGGGGGCTATGGCTACACCTTC. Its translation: CASSPKAGGYGYTF.